A selection of T cell receptor beta chains follows, all from one sample in a study of Ad26.COV2.S vaccination and SARS-CoV-2 variants. The assay was immunoSEQ multiplex PCR, and TCRdb's table has in-frame clones only and misses some. The repertoire includes 510,000 or so clones, around 88% of them detected once, and 13% sits in the top ten. The sequencing used peripheral blood, collected in a trial of Ad26.COV2.S vaccine versus placebo. These receptors were collected from a person aged 18-65 years who received the Ad26.COV2.S COVID-19 vaccine or a placebo. Both conserved end residues are part of each CDR3. D genes are given only for firm matches. Clone size is stated in some rows and not others, as once, few, many or a class when expanded.

NA	TRBV28	TRBJ1-5	NA	TGTGCCAGCAGTCCCTCTAAAGATTCTAGCAATCAGCCCCAGCATTTT	CASSPSKDSSNQPQHF
NA	TRBV11-2	TRBJ1-2	NA	TGTGCCAGCAGCTTAAGCCCCCGGGCCCTCTCTTTC	CASSLSPRALSF
NA	TRBV30	TRBJ2-1	NA	TGTGCCTGGAGTTTAAATCCCTACAATGAGCAGTTCTTC	CAWSLNPYNEQFF
NA	TRBV21-1	TRBJ2-2	NA	TGTGCCAGCAGCAAAGTGGATAACACCGGGGAGCTGTTTTTT	CASSKVDNTGELFF
NA	TRBV2	TRBJ1-1	TRBD1	TGTGCCAGCAGGTCGGGACAGGGGGCAAGTAGGGCTTTCTTT	CASRSGQGASRAFF
NA	TRBV10-3	TRBJ1-1	NA	TGTGCCATCAGTGACCCAGGACGGCGGACTGAAGCTTTCTTT	CAISDPGRRTEAFF
NA	TRBV10-3	TRBJ2-5	TRBD2	TGTGCCATCAGGTCAGCGGGGGAAAAACAAGAGACCCAGTACTTC	CAIRSAGEKQETQYF
NA	TRBV15	TRBJ1-2	NA	TGTGCCACCAGCAGAGATACGTTGCTTAACTATGGCTACACCTTC	CATSRDTLLNYGYTF
NA	TRBV24-1	TRBJ2-1	NA	TGTGCCACCAGTGATTCTGTAAATGAGCAGTTCTTC	CATSDSVNEQFF
NA	TRBV5-1	TRBJ2-1	NA	TGCGCCAGCAGCTTGGGCAGGGGAAGTGAGCAGTTCTTC	CASSLGRGSEQFF
NA	TRBV11-2	TRBJ2-1	TRBD2	TGTGCCAGCAGTCTAGTGGGACTAGACCCCAATGAGCAGTTCTTC	CASSLVGLDPNEQFF
NA	TRBV28	TRBJ2-7	NA	TGTGCCGGCAGGGGTACGGGGTCCTACGAGCAGTACTTC	CAGRGTGSYEQYF
NA	TRBV5-4	TRBJ2-2	TRBD2	TGTGCCAGCGGCTCCAGCGGGAGCACCGGGGAGCTGTTTTTT	CASGSSGSTGELFF
once	TRBV19	TRBJ1-2	NA	TGTGCCAGTAGTCGAGACAGGATTCTCTACACCTTC	CASSRDRILYTF
NA	TRBV27	TRBJ2-3	NA	TGTGCCAGCAGTTTTTTGGCGGGAAAATCTAGCACAGATACGCAGTATTTT	CASSFLAGKSSTDTQYF
NA	TRBV24-1	TRBJ2-3	TRBD2	TGTGCCACCAGTGATTTGGCGGGAGGGAACACAGATACGCAGTATTTT	CATSDLAGGNTDTQYF
NA	TRBV4-3	TRBJ2-5	NA	TGCGCCAGCAGCCAAGATAACAGGGTAGCAAAGACCCAGTACTTC	CASSQDNRVAKTQYF
NA	TRBV28	TRBJ2-3	NA	TGTGCCACGGAATCACCAGGGCCAGTTAGCACAGATACGCAGTATTTT	CATESPGPVSTDTQYF
few	TRBV5-6	TRBJ2-7	TRBD1	TGTGCCAGCAGCTCCCAGGGGGAGAGCTACGAGCAGTACTTC	CASSSQGESYEQYF
NA	TRBV28	TRBJ1-5	TRBD1	TGTGCCAGCAGGCGGGGACAGAATCAGCCCCAGCATTTT	CASRRGQNQPQHF
few	TRBV30	TRBJ2-2	NA	TGTGCCTGGACAGGAAAATATCGGGACGGGGAGCTGTTTTTT	CAWTGKYRDGELFF
NA	TRBV18	TRBJ2-2	NA	TGTGCCAGCTCACCACCCGGAGACACCGGGGAGCTGTTTTTT	CASSPPGDTGELFF
once	TRBV27	TRBJ1-6	TRBD1	TGTGCCAGCACCTTGACAGGGGGGAATTCACCCCTCCACTTT	CASTLTGGNSPLHF
NA	TRBV11-3	TRBJ2-2	NA	TGTGCCAGCAGCTTAGTAGCTCTTAACACCGGGGAGCTGTTTTTT	CASSLVALNTGELFF
NA	TRBV5-1	TRBJ1-1	TRBD1	TGCGCCAGCAGCTTGGCCGGGACAGGACTGAACACTGAAGCTTTCTTT	CASSLAGTGLNTEAFF
NA	TRBV7-2	TRBJ1-2	NA	TGTGCCAGCAGCTTATCAGGGGTCTATGGCTACACCTTC	CASSLSGVYGYTF
NA	TRBV2	TRBJ2-1	NA	TGTGCCACAAAAGGAGGCCACGGCAATTACAATGAGCAGTTCTTC	CATKGGHGNYNEQFF
NA	TRBV5-1	TRBJ2-1	TRBD2	TGCGCCAGCAGCTTGGCCCTAGCGGGAGCCGGGAAGTTCTTC	CASSLALAGAGKFF
NA	TRBV27	TRBJ1-5	NA	TGTGCCAGCAGTTTCCGGGGTCAGCCCCAGCATTTT	CASSFRGQPQHF
NA	TRBV6-2/TRBV6-3	TRBJ1-2	NA	TGTGCCAGCAGTTACTTCCAAGGAACAGATTCTGGTTATGGCTACACCTTC	CASSYFQGTDSGYGYTF
NA	TRBV10-1	TRBJ2-6	NA	TGCGCCAGCACTGAAAAGTCCCTTGGGGCCAACGTCCTGACTTTC	CASTEKSLGANVLTF
few	TRBV3-1/TRBV3-2	TRBJ2-3	NA	TGTGCCAGCAGCCAAGTTCGCGGGGGCGGTACGCAGTATTTT	CASSQVRGGGTQYF
NA	TRBV30	TRBJ1-2	NA	TGTGCCTGGAGAGGCAGTCAGCACTCCTATGGCTACACCTTC	CAWRGSQHSYGYTF
NA	TRBV5-1	TRBJ2-1	NA	TGCGCCAGCAGCACTGGGGTAGTGAACAATGAGCAGTTCTTC	CASSTGVVNNEQFF
once	TRBV19	TRBJ1-1	NA	TGTGCCAGTACCAAAACCCCAGGGCGGAACACTGAAGCTTTCTTT	CASTKTPGRNTEAFF
NA	TRBV20-1	TRBJ2-7	NA	TGCAGTGCTAGTCCTGGCGGGCCACCCTACGAGCAGTACTTC	CSASPGGPPYEQYF
NA	TRBV27	TRBJ1-4	TRBD1	TGTGCCAGCAGTTTCCAGGGGGAGGAAAAACTGTTTTTT	CASSFQGEEKLFF
NA	TRBV14	TRBJ2-1	TRBD2	TGTGCCAGCAGCCAAGGACTAGCGCATTACAATGAGCAGTTCTTC	CASSQGLAHYNEQFF
NA	TRBV6-2/TRBV6-3	TRBJ2-7	TRBD2	TGTGCCAGCAGCCACGGTCTAGCGGACTTCGAGCAGTACTTC	CASSHGLADFEQYF
NA	TRBV18	TRBJ2-7	NA	TGTGCCAGTTCGTCAGGGTTCTACGAGCAGTACTTC	CASSSGFYEQYF
NA	TRBV10-3	TRBJ2-1	TRBD2	TGTGCCATCAGCACTAGCGGGTCGTACAATGAGCAGTTCTTC	CAISTSGSYNEQFF
few	TRBV25-1	TRBJ1-2	TRBD1	TGTGCCAGCAGATCGACAGGGGCGTTGGGCTACACCTTC	CASRSTGALGYTF
NA	TRBV7-2	TRBJ2-6	NA	TGTGCCAGCAGCTTATCGACGGGGGGCGCGGGCTCTGGGGCCAACGTCCTGACTTTC	CASSLSTGGAGSGANVLTF
NA	TRBV7-8	TRBJ2-7	TRBD1	TGTGCCAGCAGCTTAGGGGACAGGGGGCTAGGTGGCGAGCAGTACTTC	CASSLGDRGLGGEQYF
NA	TRBV7-9	TRBJ2-1	NA	TGTGCCAGCAGCCAGACCGGGACGTCCAACAATGAGCAGTTCTTC	CASSQTGTSNNEQFF
NA	TRBV18	TRBJ2-3	NA	TGTGCCAGCTCACCGGTTGTAGCGGCCACAGATACGCAGTATTTT	CASSPVVAATDTQYF
NA	TRBV7-6	TRBJ2-7	TRBD1	TGTGCCAGCAGCTCGACAGGGGCCTCCTACGAGCAGTACTTC	CASSSTGASYEQYF